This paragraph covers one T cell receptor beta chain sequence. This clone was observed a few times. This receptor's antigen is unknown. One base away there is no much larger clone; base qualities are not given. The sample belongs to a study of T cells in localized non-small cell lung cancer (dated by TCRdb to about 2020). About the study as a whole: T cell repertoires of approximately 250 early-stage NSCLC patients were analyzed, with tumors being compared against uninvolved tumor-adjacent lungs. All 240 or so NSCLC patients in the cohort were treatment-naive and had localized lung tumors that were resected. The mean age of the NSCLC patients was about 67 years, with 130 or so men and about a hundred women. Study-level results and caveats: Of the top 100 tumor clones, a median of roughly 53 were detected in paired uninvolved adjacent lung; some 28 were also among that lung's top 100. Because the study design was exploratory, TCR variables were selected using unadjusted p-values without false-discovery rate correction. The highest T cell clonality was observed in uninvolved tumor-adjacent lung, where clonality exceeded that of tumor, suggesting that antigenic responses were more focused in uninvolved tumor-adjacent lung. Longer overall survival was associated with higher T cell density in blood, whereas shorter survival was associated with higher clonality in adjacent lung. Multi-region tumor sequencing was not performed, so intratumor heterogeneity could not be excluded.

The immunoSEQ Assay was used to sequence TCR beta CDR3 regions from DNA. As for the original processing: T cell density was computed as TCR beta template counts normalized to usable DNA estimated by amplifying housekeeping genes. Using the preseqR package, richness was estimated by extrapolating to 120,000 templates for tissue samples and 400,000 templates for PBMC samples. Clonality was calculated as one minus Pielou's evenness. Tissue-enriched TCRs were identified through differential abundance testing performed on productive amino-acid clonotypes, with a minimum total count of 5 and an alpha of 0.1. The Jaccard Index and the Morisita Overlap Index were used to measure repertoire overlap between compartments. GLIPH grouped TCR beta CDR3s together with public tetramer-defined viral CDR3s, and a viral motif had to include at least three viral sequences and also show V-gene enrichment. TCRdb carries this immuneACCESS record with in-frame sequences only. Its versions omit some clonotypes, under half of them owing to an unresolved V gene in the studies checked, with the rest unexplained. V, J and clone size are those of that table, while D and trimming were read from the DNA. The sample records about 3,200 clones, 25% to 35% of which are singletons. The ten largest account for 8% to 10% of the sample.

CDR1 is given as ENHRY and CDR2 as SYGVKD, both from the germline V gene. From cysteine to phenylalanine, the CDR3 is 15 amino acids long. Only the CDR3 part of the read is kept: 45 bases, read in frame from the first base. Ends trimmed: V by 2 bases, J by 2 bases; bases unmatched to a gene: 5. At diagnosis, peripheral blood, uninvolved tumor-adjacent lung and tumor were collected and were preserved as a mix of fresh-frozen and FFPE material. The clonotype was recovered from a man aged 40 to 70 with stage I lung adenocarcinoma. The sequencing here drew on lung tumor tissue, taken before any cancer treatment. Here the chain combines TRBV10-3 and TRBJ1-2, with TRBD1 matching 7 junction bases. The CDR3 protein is CAISEREGANYGYTF. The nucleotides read TGTGCCATCAGTGAGCGTGAGGGGGCGAACTATGGCTACACCTTC.